A single sample gave rise to the 18 T cell receptor beta chains below, sequenced in a study of T cell responses to AZD1222 COVID-19 vaccine. Data came from immunoSEQ multiplex PCR; TCRdb stores just in-frame clones and leaves some out. The repertoire consists of under 55,000 clones, with approximately 79% occurring once and the leading ten covering roughly 10%. This material consisted of peripheral blood, taken on day 0 of AZD1222 vaccination. The receptors were gathered from an adult in good health.

V and J are TRBV9 and TRBJ2-6; either TRBD1 or TRBD2 may supply D (5 bases each). The CDR3 is 16 amino acids. The V gene's germline CDR1 is SGDLS and CDR2 YYNGEE. The germline V and J ends were trimmed by 4 bases and 1 base, with 12 bases remaining between them. The CDR3 region is CASSRGEGSGANVLTF. CDR3 nucleotides: TGTGCCAGCAGCAGGGGAGAGGGATCTGGGGCCAACGTCCTGACTTTC.

The chain couples TRBV5-4 to TRBJ2-7; D is unclear. Germline CDR1 and CDR2: SGHNT and YYREEE (reference sequence). There are 13 residues in the CDR3. Trimming left V 1 base short and J 6 bases short, with 11 bases between. In DNA form, the CDR3 reads TGTGCCAGCAGCTTGCCAGGTTCTTCCGAGCAGTACTTC. It is translated as CASSLPGSSEQYF.

The rearrangement links TRBV6-5 to TRBJ2-7, with 9 bases that match TRBD1. Per the germline V gene, CDR1 is MNHEY and CDR2 is SVGAGI. This CDR3 contains 15 residues. V shed 9 bases and J 0 bases; nucleotides not matched to a gene: 9. The CDR3 reads CARPQGTGFSYEQYF. CDR3 DNA: TGTGCCAGACCTCAGGGGACAGGGTTCTCCTACGAGCAGTACTTC.

The genes are TRBV7-8 and TRBJ1-5, with D hard to call. The CDR3 is 14 amino acids. The germline V gene encodes CDR1 SGHVS and CDR2 FQNEAQ. V lost 8 bases and J 0 bases, leaving 11 bases between the germline ends. CDR3 coding DNA: TGTGCCAGCGCACACGGGAATAGCAATCAGCCCCAGCATTTT. Translation gives CASAHGNSNQPQHF. The variable domain in full, with the rest retrieved from reference TRBV7-8 and TRBJ1-5, is GAGVSQSPRYKVAKRGQDVALRCDPISGHVSLFWYQQALGQGPEFLTYFQNEAQLDKSGLPSDRFFAERPEGSVSTLKIQRTQQEDSAVYLCASAHGNSNQPQHFGDGTRLSIL.

The chain links TRBV18 to TRBJ1-4; 7 bases fit TRBD1. The V segment lost 1 base and the J segment 0 bases; nucleotides outside the gene matches: 2. Germline V lookup: CDR1 KGHSH, CDR2 LQKENI. CDR3 length equals 16 residues. The CDR3 loop reads CASSPQGQTTNEKLFF. As DNA, the CDR3 is TGTGCCAGCTCACCACAGGGACAGACAACTAATGAAAAACTGTTTTTT.

The chain links TRBV7-9 to TRBJ2-3, with D maybe TRBD2 (5 bases). The length of the CDR3 is 15 residues. V was trimmed by 0 bases and J by 0 bases, leaving 7 bases between them. CDR1 SEHNR and CDR2 FQNEAQ come from the germline V gene (reference sequence). Here the CDR3 DNA reads TGTGCCAGCAGCTTAGCCGGGATGAGCACAGATACGCAGTATTTT. Translated: CASSLAGMSTDTQYF.

The chain combines TRBV28 with TRBJ2-7, with TRBD2 identical over 12 bases. The germline CDR1 and CDR2 sequences are MDHEN and SYDVKM. The CDR3 covers 16 residues. V gave up 4 bases and J gave up 3 bases; unmatched junction bases: 7. This chain's CDR3 is CASSSQTSGSSYEQYF. CDR3 DNA: TGTGCCAGCAGTTCCCAGACTAGCGGGAGTAGCTACGAGCAGTACTTC.

The J gene is TRBJ2-7, the V gene TRBV10-1; 8 positions agree with TRBD1. With 5 bases clipped from V and 2 bases from J, the junction kept 2 bases outside the gene matches. This CDR3 comprises 13 residues. Germline V CDR1 and CDR2: WNHNN, SYGVQD (reference sequence). This chain's CDR3 is CASSPGQAYEQYF. In DNA form, the CDR3 reads TGCGCCAGCAGTCCGGGACAGGCCTACGAGCAGTACTTC.

The CDR3 bases are TGTGCCAGTAGTGTTGAACAGGCTAGCAATCAGCCCCAGCATTTT. It encodes CASSVEQASNQPQHF. The chain recombines TRBV19 with TRBJ1-5; D might be TRBD1 (5 bases). The CDR3 totals 15 residues. Trimming stripped 5 bases from V and 0 bases from J, with 11 bases between. Germline V gene sequence: CDR1 LNHDA, CDR2 SQIVND (reference sequence).

The CDR3 nucleotides are TGTGCCATCAGTGGTTTCTTTAACCCGTCTGGAAACACCATATATTTT. This codes for CAISGFFNPSGNTIYF. The chain uses TRBV10-3 and TRBJ1-3; D gene uncertain. V was pared by 4 bases and J by 1 base, with 14 bases between. CDR3 size: 16 residues. The germline CDR1 and CDR2 sequences are ENHRY and SYGVKD.

The V gene is TRBV7-2, the J gene TRBJ1-2, with unresolved D. Germline V gene sequence: CDR1 SGHTA, CDR2 FQGNSA. V lost 5 bases and J 0 bases, leaving 19 bases between the germline ends. The CDR3 is made up of 17 amino acids. This chain's CDR3 is CASSGRFGDRANYGYTF. The CDR3 DNA reads as TGTGCCAGCAGCGGTCGATTCGGGGATCGGGCTAACTATGGCTACACCTTC.

The chain uses TRBV10-3 and TRBJ1-4, with unresolved D. Germline lookup yields CDR1 ENHRY and CDR2 SYGVKD. This CDR3 comprises 13 residues. V lost 3 bases and J 9 bases, leaving 11 bases between the germline ends. The CDR3 nucleotides are TGTGCCATCAGTGACCCCCAGGAGCAAAAACTGTTTTTT. This gives the protein CAISDPQEQKLFF.

The rearrangement links TRBV7-2 to TRBJ1-5, with a tentative D call TRBD1 (5 bases). This CDR3 has 13 amino acids. V gave up 7 bases and J gave up 7 bases, with 14 bases separating them. Looked up from germline, CDR1 is SGHTA and CDR2 is FQGNSA. CDR3 in DNA: TGTGCCAGCAACATCGGGGGGGGACAGCCCCAGCATTTT. As protein: CASNIGGGQPQHF.

In this sample, this clone turned up once. The chain uses TRBV4-2 and TRBJ2-1, with TRBD2 identical over 13 bases. V trimming: 1 base; J trimming: 6 bases; junction bases outside the gene matches: 0. Germline values: CDR1 LGHNA, CDR2 YNFKEQ. This CDR3 has 15 amino acids. CDR3 loop: CASSQGLAGGNEQFF. DNA of the CDR3: TGTGCCAGCAGCCAAGGACTAGCGGGGGGCAATGAGCAGTTCTTC.

V usage is TRBV5-4 and J usage is TRBJ2-3, with 7 bases identical to TRBD1. The CDR3 consists of 14 residues. V shed 2 bases and J 6 bases; nucleotides not matched to a gene: 6. CDR1 and CDR2 from the germline V gene are SGHNT and YYREEE (reference sequence). The CDR3 bases are TGTGCCAGCAGCTTTATAGGGGGCCATGATACGCAGTATTTT. This codes for CASSFIGGHDTQYF.

This clone was detected only a few times. V usage is TRBV7-9 and J usage is TRBJ2-7, with D tentatively TRBD2 (6 bases). Between the trimmed V and J ends, which lost 5 bases and 4 bases, there was a span of 24 bases. The CDR3 is made up of 17 amino acids. The germline V gene has CDR1 SEHNR and CDR2 FQNEAQ (reference sequence). The CDR3 bases are TGTGCCAGCAGCACGACCGTGGGAGGCAGGGCTATTTACGAGCAGTACTTC. It yields the protein CASSTTVGGRAIYEQYF.

The rearrangement uses TRBV10-3 and TRBJ1-5; D unclear. Between the trimmed V and J ends, which lost 3 bases and 6 bases, there was a span of 9 bases. The germline V gene encodes CDR1 ENHRY and CDR2 SYGVKD. The CDR3 totals 13 residues. The CDR3 DNA follows: TGTGCCATCAGTGATGAGGGTAGTCAGCCCCAGCATTTT. Protein product: CAISDEGSQPQHF.

The chain carries TRBV28 and TRBJ2-7, with 11 bases matching TRBD2. Germline V lookup: CDR1 MDHEN, CDR2 SYDVKM. The ends lost 5 bases at V and 6 bases at J; junction bases unmatched: 9. This CDR3 is 15 amino acids long. DNA of the CDR3: TGTGCCAGCAGTCTCCCGGGACTAGCGGTCGGCGAGCAGTACTTC. Its translation is CASSLPGLAVGEQYF.